A single sample is the source of the 6 T cell receptor beta chains below, sequenced in a study of OX40 agonist ivuxolimab in advanced cancers. Using immunoSEQ multiplex PCR, the repertoire was profiled, and TCRdb retains in-frame clones only, with some absent. The data hold roughly 71,000 clones, with around 83% observed a single time. The specimen comprised CD4+ or CD8+ T cells sorted from blood, sampled in a trial of the OX40 agonist ivuxolimab. These receptors were taken from an adult with an advanced solid tumor such as melanoma, head and neck, liver or kidney cancer.

The rearrangement joins TRBV11-3 to TRBJ2-7; possible D gene TRBD2, 6 bases. This CDR3 contains 13 residues. Germline CDR1 and CDR2: SGHNT and YENEEA. V was cut by 5 bases and J by 2 bases, with 10 bases left in between. The CDR3 spells CASSRGGAYEQYF. CDR3 in DNA: TGTGCCAGCAGCCGAGGAGGGGCCTACGAGCAGTACTTC.

The chain uses TRBV30 and TRBJ1-1; 7 bases map to TRBD1. Germline-derived CDR1 and CDR2 are GTSNPN and SVGIG (reference sequence). The ends lost 2 bases at V and 7 bases at J; junction bases unmatched: 7. The CDR3 contains 13 residues. CDR3 coding DNA: TGTGCCTGGAGTCCAGACAGGGCCATTGAAGCTTTCTTT. Translated, it gives CAWSPDRAIEAFF.

V usage is TRBV7-2 and J usage is TRBJ1-2, with D uncertain. Per germline, CDR1 SGHTA and CDR2 FQGNSA. Trimming took off 3 bases at V and 3 bases at J, with 14 bases between the two ends. This CDR3 is built from 15 residues. The CDR3, as DNA: TGTGCCAGCAGCTTGTCGCCTGTAGAGGACTATGGCTACACCTTC. This codes for CASSLSPVEDYGYTF.

The chain recombines TRBV6-6 with TRBJ1-4, with 7 bases fitting TRBD1. CDR1 is MNHNY, CDR2 SVGAGI, per germline (reference sequence). After removal of 4 bases from V and 8 bases from J, the junction contained 7 bases not matched to a gene. This CDR3 spans 14 amino acids. The CDR3 sequence: CASSSTGLGEKLFF. The CDR3, as DNA: TGTGCCAGCAGTTCGACAGGGTTGGGGGAAAAACTGTTTTTT.

The V call is TRBV18, the J call TRBJ2-1, with D unclear. The CDR3 extends over 13 amino acids. Between the trimmed V and J ends, which lost 3 bases and 5 bases, there was a span of 8 bases. Germline V gene lookup returns CDR1 KGHSH and CDR2 LQKENI. CDR3 sequence: CASSPPGNNEQFF. The CDR3 coding sequence is TGTGCCAGCTCACCCCCTGGGAACAATGAGCAGTTCTTC.

The chain has TRBV5-4 and TRBJ2-1; the D gene could be TRBD1 or TRBD2 (6 bases each). Trimming pared 3 bases from V and 8 bases from J, leaving 18 bases between. The length of the CDR3 is 15 residues. Germline V lookup: CDR1 SGHNT, CDR2 YYREEE (reference sequence). CDR3 sequence reads: CASSSGGRWTDEQFF. The CDR3 DNA reads as TGTGCCAGCAGCTCCGGGGGCCGGTGGACCGATGAGCAGTTCTTC.